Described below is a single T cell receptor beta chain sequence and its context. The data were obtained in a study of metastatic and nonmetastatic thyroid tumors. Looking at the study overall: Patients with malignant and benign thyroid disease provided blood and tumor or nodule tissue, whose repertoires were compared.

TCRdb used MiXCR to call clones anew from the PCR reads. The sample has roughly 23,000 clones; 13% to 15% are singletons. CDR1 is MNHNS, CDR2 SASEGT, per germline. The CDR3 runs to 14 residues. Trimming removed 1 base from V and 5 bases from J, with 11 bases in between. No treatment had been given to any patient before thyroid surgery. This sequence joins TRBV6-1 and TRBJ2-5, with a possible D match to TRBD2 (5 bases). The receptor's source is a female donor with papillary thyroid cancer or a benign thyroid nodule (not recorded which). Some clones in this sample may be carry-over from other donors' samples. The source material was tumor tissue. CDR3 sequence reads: CASSEGPGWETQYF. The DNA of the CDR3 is TGTGCCAGCAGTGAAGGGCCGGGGTGGGAGACCCAGTACTTC.